A single sample gave rise to the 8 T cell receptor beta chains below, sequenced in a study of a mutant IDH1 vaccine in newly diagnosed glioma. Indicated time point: week 47, end of study. The content of each vaccine dose was 300 ug of mutant IDH1 20-mer peptide, and topical imiquimod accompanied it. Their specific antigens are unknown. Clones were sequenced by immunoSEQ multiplex PCR, and TCRdb holds only the in-frame ones, with some missing. The sample lists 10,000 to 15,000 clones, around 81% occurring once. The material sequenced was PBMCs, taken from a glioma patient whose treatment included an IDH1 peptide vaccine. These receptors all come from a woman aged 40 to 50 with glioma.

The chain links TRBV9 to TRBJ2-3; D call uncertain. Trimming stripped 0 bases from V and 2 bases from J, with 10 bases between. Germline lookup yields CDR1 SGDLS and CDR2 YYNGEE. The CDR3 has 15 amino acids. This CDR3 reads CASSVEGGSTDTQYF. The CDR3, as DNA: TGTGCCAGCAGCGTAGAGGGCGGTTCCACAGATACGCAGTATTTT.

The chain uses TRBV7-6 and TRBJ1-4, with unresolved D. This CDR3 comprises 13 residues. Trimming cost V 1 base and J 7 bases, with 7 bases left between them. The germline gives CDR1 SGHVS, CDR2 FNYEAQ. DNA for the CDR3: TGTGCCAGCAGCTTAGGCTACGGTGAAAAACTGTTTTTT. Its protein product is CASSLGYGEKLFF.

The rearrangement joins TRBV10-3 to TRBJ2-7, with D uncertain. V was shortened by 0 bases and J by 6 bases, with 3 bases between the two germline ends. Germline values: CDR1 ENHRY, CDR2 SYGVKD. This CDR3 region has 11 residues. As DNA, the CDR3 is TGTGCCATCAGTGAGTCGTCCGAGCAGTACTTC. Protein product: CAISESSEQYF.

The count of this clone is one. The V and J genes are TRBV14 and TRBJ2-3; D is unclear. Trimming took off 0 bases at V and 5 bases at J, with 15 bases between the two ends. Per germline, CDR1 SGHDN and CDR2 FVKESK. This CDR3 has 16 residues. CDR3 protein: CASSQDRALHRDTQYF. The CDR3 DNA reads TGTGCCAGCAGCCAAGATCGAGCGCTCCACCGAGATACGCAGTATTTT.

The V and J genes are TRBV29-1 and TRBJ2-7; a possible D gene is TRBD1 (6 bases). This CDR3 has 12 residues. Trimming took 5 bases from V and 5 from J, leaving 13 bases between them. Germline CDR1 SQVTM, CDR2 ANQGSEA. CDR3 bases: TGCAGCGTTCTCCAGGGGTACGACGAGCAGTACTTC. Protein product: CSVLQGYDEQYF.

The chain employs TRBV28 and TRBJ2-1; 7 bases fit TRBD2. Germline CDR1 and CDR2: MDHEN and SYDVKM. The CDR3 is 15 amino acids. V lost 5 bases and J lost 10; bases outside the gene matches: 14. CDR3 region: CASSLTSVTTSEQFF. The CDR3 bases are TGTGCCAGCAGTCTCACTAGCGTCACTACCTCCGAGCAGTTCTTC.

This chain uses TRBV11-2 with TRBJ2-3; D is unclear. The CDR3 covers 14 residues. The V gene's germline CDR1 is SGHAT and CDR2 FQNNGV. V was cut by 1 base and J by 4 bases, with 9 bases left in between. The CDR3 DNA reads as TGTGCCAGCAGCTTAGGGGCCTGGGCAGATACGCAGTATTTT. This codes for CASSLGAWADTQYF.

J is TRBJ2-7 and V is TRBV15, with D possibly called TRBD1 or TRBD2 (6 bases each). This CDR3 comprises 14 residues. Trimming pared 4 bases from V and 3 bases from J, leaving 13 bases between. Germline V gives CDR1 LNHNV, CDR2 YYDKDF (reference sequence). CDR3 in amino acids: CATSIPGAGYEQYF. In DNA form, the CDR3 reads TGTGCCACCAGCATCCCGGGGGCAGGCTACGAGCAGTACTTC.